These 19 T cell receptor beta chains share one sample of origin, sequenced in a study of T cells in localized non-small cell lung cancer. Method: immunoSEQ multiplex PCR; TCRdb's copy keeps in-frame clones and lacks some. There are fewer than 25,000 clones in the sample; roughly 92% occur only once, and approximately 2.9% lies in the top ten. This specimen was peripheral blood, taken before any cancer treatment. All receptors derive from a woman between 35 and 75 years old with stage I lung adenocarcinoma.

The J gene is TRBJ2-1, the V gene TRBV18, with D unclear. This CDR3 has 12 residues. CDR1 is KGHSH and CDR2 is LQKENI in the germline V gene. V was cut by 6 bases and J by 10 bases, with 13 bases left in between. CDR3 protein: CASSPFSGEQFF. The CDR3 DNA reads TGTGCCAGCTCTCCTTTTTCCGGCGAGCAGTTCTTC.

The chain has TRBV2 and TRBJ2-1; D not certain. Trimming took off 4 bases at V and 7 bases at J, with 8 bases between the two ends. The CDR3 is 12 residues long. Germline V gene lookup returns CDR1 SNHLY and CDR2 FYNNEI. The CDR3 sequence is CASSAGFNEQFF. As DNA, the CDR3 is TGTGCCAGCAGTGCCGGCTTTAATGAGCAGTTCTTC.

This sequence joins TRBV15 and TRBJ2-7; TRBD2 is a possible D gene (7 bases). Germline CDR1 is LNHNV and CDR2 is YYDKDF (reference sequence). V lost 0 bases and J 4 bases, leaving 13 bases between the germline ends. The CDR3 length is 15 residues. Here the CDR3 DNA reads TGTGCCACCAGCAGAGATCCGGGGGGCATTTACGAGCAGTACTTC. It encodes CATSRDPGGIYEQYF.

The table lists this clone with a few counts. The CDR3 region is CASSLARSINNEQFF. CDR3 sequence (DNA): TGTGCCAGCAGCTTAGCTCGGTCAATTAACAATGAGCAGTTCTTC. The chain is built from TRBV7-9 and TRBJ2-1; no clear D. The CDR3 has 15 amino acids. Looked up from germline, CDR1 is SEHNR and CDR2 is FQNEAQ (reference sequence). Trimming removed 0 bases at V and 5 bases at J, with 11 bases between.

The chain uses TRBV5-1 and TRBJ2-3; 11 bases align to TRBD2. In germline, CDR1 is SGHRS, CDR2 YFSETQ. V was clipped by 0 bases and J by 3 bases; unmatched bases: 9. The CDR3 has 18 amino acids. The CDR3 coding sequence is TGCGCCAGCAGCTTGGCCAGGACTAGCGGGTTGGGGACAGATACGCAGTATTTT. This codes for CASSLARTSGLGTDTQYF.

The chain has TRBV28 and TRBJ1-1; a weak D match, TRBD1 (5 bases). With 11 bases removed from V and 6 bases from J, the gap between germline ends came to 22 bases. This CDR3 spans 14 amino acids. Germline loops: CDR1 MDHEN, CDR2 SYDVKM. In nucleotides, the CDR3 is TGTGCCGTACTATGGGGAGGGGCGCGGGCTGAAGCTTTCTTT. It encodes CAVLWGGARAEAFF.

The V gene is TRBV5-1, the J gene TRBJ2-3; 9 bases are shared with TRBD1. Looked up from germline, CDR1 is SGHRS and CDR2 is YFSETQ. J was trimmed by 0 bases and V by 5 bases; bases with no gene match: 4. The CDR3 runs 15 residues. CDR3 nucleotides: TGCGCCAGCAGGCCGGGACAGGGTAGCACAGATACGCAGTATTTT. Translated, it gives CASRPGQGSTDTQYF.

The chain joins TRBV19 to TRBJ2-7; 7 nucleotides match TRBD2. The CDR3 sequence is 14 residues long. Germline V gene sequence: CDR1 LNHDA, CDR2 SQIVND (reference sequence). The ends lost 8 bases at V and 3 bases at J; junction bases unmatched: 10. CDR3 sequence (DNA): TGTGCCAGTTCCCGGGGAGGGTCCCGCTACGAGCAGTACTTC. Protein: CASSRGGSRYEQYF.

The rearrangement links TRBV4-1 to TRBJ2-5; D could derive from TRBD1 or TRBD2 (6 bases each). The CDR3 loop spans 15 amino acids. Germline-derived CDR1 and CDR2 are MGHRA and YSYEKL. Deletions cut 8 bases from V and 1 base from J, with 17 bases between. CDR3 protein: CASAGIEGGQETQYF. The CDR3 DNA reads TGCGCCAGCGCCGGGATCGAGGGGGGCCAAGAGACCCAGTACTTC.

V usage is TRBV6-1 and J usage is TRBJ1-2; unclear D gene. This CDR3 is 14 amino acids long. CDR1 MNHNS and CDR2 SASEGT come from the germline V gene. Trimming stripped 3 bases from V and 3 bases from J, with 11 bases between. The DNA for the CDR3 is TGTGCCAGCAGTGATTTTGGGAGGGACTATGGCTACACCTTC. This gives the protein CASSDFGRDYGYTF.

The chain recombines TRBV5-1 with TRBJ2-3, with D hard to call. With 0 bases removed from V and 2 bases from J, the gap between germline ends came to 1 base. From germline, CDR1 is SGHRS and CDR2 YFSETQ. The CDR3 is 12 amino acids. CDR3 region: CASSLATDTQYF. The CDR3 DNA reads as TGCGCCAGCAGCTTGGCCACAGATACGCAGTATTTT.

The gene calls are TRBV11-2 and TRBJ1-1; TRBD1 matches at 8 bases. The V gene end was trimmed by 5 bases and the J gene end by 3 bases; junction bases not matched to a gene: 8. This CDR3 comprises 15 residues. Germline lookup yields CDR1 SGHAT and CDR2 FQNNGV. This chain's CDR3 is CASSKPRGPDTEAFF. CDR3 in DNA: TGTGCCAGCAGCAAACCCAGGGGGCCCGACACTGAAGCTTTCTTT.

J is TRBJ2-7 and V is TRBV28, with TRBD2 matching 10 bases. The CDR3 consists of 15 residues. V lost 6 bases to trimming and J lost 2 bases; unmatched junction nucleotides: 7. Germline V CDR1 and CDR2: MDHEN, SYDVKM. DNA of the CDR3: TGTGCCAGCAGGACAGGACTAGCGGTTCCCTACGAGCAGTACTTC. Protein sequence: CASRTGLAVPYEQYF.

The chain's CDR3 is CASGSSAETQYF. DNA for the CDR3: TGTGCCAGCGGGTCTAGCGCAGAGACCCAGTACTTC. The chain combines TRBV28 with TRBJ2-5, with D maybe TRBD2 (6 bases). The V end lost 8 bases, the J end lost 4 bases, and 11 bases lay between the germline ends. The CDR3 has 12 residues. CDR1 and CDR2 from the germline V gene are MDHEN and SYDVKM.

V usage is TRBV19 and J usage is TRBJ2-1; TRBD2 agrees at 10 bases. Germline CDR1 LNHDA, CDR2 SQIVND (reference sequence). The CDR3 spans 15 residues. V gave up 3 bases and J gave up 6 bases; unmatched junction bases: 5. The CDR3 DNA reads TGTGCCAGTAGTATTGGTGGGACTAGCGTCAATGAGCAGTTCTTC. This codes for CASSIGGTSVNEQFF.

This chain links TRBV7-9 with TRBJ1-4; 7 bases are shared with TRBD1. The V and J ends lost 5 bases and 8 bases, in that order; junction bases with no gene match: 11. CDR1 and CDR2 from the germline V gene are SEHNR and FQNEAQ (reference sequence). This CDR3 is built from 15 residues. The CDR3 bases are TGTGCCAGCAGCCATGGACAGGTCGGAGAGGAAAAACTGTTTTTT. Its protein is CASSHGQVGEEKLFF.

CDR3 DNA: TGTGCCAGTAGTATAGGCCGGACTTATAGCTACGAGCAGTACTTC. Translated: CASSIGRTYSYEQYF. V gene TRBV19 combines with J gene TRBJ2-7; D may be TRBD2 (5 bases). This CDR3 comprises 15 residues. Germline V gene sequence: CDR1 LNHDA, CDR2 SQIVND (reference sequence). Trimming removed 1 base at V and 3 bases at J, with 13 bases between.

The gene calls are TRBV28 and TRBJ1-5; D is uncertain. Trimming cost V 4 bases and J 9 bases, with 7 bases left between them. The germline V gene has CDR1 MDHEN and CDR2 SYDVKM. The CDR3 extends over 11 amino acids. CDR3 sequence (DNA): TGTGCCAGCAGTTCCAGAAGGCCCCAGCATTTT. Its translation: CASSSRRPQHF.

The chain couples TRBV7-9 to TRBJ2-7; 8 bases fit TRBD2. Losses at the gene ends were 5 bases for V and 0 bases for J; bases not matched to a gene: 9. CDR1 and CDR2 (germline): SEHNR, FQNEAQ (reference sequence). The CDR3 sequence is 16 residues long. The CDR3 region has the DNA TGTGCCAGCAGCCCCCTAAGCGGGAGACACTCCTACGAGCAGTACTTC. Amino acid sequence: CASSPLSGRHSYEQYF.